This T cell receptor beta chain was profiled in a study of human T cells and chemical hapten exposure. Study-wide background: Once 0.01% DPC had been applied to the upper back by patch test, readings were taken at 6 days.

This clonotype has ten or more counts. As yet, its antigen is unknown. Time point noted: pre-sensitization, week 0. The treatment is: therapeutic diphenylcyclopropenone sensitization with weekly scalp DPC. Broader study findings: Having alopecia, donors may respond immunologically unlike healthy people. Large CDR3 similarity clusters arose significantly more often from expanded TCRs than from controls.

TCRdb re-analysed the RACE reads in MiXCR, keeping a single row per CDR3 protein. Of approximately 260,000 distinct CDR3 sequences listed, roughly 7.7% are singletons. The sample here was whole blood, taken in connection with sensitization to the hapten diphenylcyclopropenone (DPC). The receptor was derived from a man aged 18 to 30 with alopecia areata. Some clones in this sample may be carry-over from other donors' samples.

This CDR3 is CASSLAPTDTGELFF. The CDR3 DNA sequence: TGTGCCAGCAGCTTGGCCCCAACAGACACCGGGGAGCTGTTTTTT. The chain combines TRBV5-5 with TRBJ2-2; D not certain. Trimming took off 0 bases at V and 3 bases at J, with 9 bases between the two ends. Germline V gene data show CDR1 as SGHKS and CDR2 as YYEKEE (reference sequence). CDR3 length: 15 residues. The full variable domain, in which reference TRBV5-5 and TRBJ2-2 provide the parts outside the CDR3, is DAGVTQSPTHLIKTRGQQVTLRCSPISGHKSVSWYQQVLGQGPQFIFQYYEKEERGRGNFPDRFSARQFPNYSSELNVNALLLGDSALYLCASSLAPTDTGELFFGEGSRLTVL.